This T cell receptor (beta chain) was retrieved from a study of control samples from healthy donors and cancer patients. From germline, CDR1 is MDHEN and CDR2 SYDVKM. CDR3 size: 12 residues. J was trimmed by 1 base and V by 7 bases; bases with no gene match: 1. Produced via immunoSEQ multiplex PCR; TCRdb's table is partial and in-frame only. Among 150,000 to 200,000 clones, 90% to 95% were seen once, and the ten largest hold approximately 1.5%. What was sequenced was blood. The V call is TRBV28, the J call TRBJ2-7; TRBD2 agrees at 7 bases. The receptor's source is a woman aged 25 to 39 in good health. CDR3 coding DNA: TGTGCCAGCACCGGGGGGTCCTACGAGCAGTACTTC. Translated, it gives CASTGGSYEQYF.